The entry that follows covers one TCR beta chain sequence. Its antigen is unidentified. The data stem from a study of cytomegalovirus exposure and HLA in healthy donors. Study-level background: Within an early data release were roughly 83 million unique TCRs drawn from HLA-typed donors.

The study, taken as a whole, reports: Earlier analysis looked at TCR beta V segments, and most were productive about 90% or about 30% of the time. CMV serostatus stood as the only immune exposure information on hand. Altogether, 150 to 200 TCR beta chains were recorded as cytomegalovirus-associated.

PCR was performed using 60 Vbeta and 13 Jbeta primers. Profiling relied on immunoSEQ multiplex PCR, and the TCRdb table lists in-frame clones only, not all of them. The table includes some 65,000 clones, roughly 80% detected once. Material for sequencing was PBMCs. The receptor was isolated from a girl aged 5-17 years in good health and CMV-seropositive.

DNA of the CDR3: TGTGCCAGCAGCCAAGAGGGTGGCGGGGGGGCCCACGAGCAGTACTTC. Its translation is CASSQEGGGGAHEQYF. The rearrangement links TRBV4-2 to TRBJ2-7, with 9 bases matching TRBD2. CDR3 length: 16 amino acids. After removal of 0 bases from V and 5 bases from J, the junction contained 8 bases not matched to a gene. Per the germline V gene, CDR1 is LGHNA and CDR2 is YNFKEQ.